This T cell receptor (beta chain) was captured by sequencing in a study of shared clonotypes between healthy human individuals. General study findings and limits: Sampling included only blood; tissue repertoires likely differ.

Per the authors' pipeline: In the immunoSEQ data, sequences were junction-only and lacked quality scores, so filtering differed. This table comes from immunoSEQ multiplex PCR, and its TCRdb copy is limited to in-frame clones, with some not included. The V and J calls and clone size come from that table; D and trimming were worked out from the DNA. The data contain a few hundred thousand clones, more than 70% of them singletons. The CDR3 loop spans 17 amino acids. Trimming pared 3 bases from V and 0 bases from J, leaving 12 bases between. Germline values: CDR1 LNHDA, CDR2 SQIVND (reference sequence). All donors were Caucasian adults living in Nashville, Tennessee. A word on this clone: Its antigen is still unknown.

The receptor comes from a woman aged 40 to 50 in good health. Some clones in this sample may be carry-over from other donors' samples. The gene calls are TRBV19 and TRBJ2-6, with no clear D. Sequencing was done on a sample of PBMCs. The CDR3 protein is CASSINRLDSGANVLTF. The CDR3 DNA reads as TGTGCCAGTAGTATTAACAGACTGGACTCTGGGGCCAACGTCCTGACTTTC.